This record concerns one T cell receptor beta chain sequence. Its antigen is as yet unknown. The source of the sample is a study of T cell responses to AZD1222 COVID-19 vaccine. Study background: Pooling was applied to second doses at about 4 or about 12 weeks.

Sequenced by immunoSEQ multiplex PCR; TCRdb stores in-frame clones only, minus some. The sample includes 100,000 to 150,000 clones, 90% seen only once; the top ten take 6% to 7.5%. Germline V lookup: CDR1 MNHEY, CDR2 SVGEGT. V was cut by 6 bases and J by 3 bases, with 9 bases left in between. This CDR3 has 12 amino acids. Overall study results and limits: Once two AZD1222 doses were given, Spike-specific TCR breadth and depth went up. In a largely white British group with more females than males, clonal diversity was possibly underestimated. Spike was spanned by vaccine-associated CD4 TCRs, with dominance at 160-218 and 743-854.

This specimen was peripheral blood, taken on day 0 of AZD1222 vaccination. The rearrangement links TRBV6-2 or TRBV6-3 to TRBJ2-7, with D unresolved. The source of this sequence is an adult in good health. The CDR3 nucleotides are TGTGCCAGCAGCCTGACGGTCTACGAGCAGTACTTC. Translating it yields CASSLTVYEQYF.